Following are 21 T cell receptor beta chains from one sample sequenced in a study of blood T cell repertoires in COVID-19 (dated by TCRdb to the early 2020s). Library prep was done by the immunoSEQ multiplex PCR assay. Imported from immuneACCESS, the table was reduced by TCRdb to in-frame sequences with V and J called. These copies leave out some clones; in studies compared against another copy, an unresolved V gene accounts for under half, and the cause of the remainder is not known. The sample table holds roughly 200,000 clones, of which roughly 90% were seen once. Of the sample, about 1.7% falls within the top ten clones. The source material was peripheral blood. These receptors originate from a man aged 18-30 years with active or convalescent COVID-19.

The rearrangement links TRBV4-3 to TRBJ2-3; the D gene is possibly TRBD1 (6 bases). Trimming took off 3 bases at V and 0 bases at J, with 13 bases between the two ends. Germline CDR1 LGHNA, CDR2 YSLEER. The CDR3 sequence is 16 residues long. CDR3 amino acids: CASSQDTGPSTDTQYF. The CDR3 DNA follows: TGCGCCAGCAGCCAGGACACAGGGCCGAGCACAGATACGCAGTATTTT.

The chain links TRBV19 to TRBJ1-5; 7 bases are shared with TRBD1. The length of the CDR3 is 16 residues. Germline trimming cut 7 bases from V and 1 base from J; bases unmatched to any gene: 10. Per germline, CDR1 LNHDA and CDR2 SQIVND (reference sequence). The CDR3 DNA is TGTGCCAGTACCCTCCAGGGGGGCTGGAGCAATCAGCCCCAGCATTTT. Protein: CASTLQGGWSNQPQHF.

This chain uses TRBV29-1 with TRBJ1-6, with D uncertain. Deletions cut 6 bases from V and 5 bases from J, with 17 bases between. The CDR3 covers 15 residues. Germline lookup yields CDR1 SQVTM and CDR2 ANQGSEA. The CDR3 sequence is CSVDKCGEDNSPLHF. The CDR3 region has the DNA TGCAGCGTAGACAAATGTGGGGAGGATAATTCACCCCTCCACTTT.

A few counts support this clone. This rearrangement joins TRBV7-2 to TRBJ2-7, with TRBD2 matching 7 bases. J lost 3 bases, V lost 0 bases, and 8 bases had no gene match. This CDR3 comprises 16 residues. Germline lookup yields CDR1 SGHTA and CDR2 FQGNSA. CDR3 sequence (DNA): TGTGCCAGCAGCTTAGCGCTGGGGGAGGGAATCTACGAGCAGTACTTC. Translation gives CASSLALGEGIYEQYF.

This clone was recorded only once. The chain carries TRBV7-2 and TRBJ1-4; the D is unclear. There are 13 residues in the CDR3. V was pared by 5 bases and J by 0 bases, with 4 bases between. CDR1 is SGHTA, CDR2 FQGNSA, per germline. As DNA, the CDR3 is TGTGCCAGCAGCCGGGCAACTAATGAAAAACTGTTTTTT. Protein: CASSRATNEKLFF. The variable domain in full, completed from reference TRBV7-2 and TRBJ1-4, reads GAGVSQSPSNKVTEKGKDVELRCDPISGHTALYWYRQSLGQGLEFLIYFQGNSAPDKSGLPSDRFSAERTGGSVSTLTIQRTQQEDSAVYLCASSRATNEKLFFGSGTQLSVL.

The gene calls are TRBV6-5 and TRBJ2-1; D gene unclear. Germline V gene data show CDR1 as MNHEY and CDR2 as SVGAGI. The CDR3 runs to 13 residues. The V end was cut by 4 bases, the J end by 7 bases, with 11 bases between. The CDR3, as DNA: TGTGCCAGCAGTTTAGGAGTTCGGAATGAGCAGTTCTTC. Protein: CASSLGVRNEQFF.

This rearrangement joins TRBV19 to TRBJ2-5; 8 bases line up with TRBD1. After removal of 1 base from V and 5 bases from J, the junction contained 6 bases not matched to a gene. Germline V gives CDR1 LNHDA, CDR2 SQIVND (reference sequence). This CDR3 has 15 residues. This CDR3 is CASSIGAGGRETQYF. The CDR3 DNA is TGTGCCAGTAGTATAGGGGCAGGGGGCCGGGAGACCCAGTACTTC.

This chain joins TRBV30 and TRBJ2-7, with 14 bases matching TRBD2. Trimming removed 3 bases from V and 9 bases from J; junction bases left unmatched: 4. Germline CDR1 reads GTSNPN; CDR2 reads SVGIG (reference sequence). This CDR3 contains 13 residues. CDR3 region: CAWRTSGRDVQYF. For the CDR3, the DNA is TGTGCCTGGAGGACTAGCGGGAGGGACGTGCAGTACTTC.

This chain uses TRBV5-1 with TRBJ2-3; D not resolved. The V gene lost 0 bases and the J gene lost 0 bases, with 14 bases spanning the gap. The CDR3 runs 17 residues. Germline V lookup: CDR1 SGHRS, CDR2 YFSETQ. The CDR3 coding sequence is TGCGCCAGCAGCTTGGAACTACCGATTCGTAGCACAGATACGCAGTATTTT. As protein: CASSLELPIRSTDTQYF.

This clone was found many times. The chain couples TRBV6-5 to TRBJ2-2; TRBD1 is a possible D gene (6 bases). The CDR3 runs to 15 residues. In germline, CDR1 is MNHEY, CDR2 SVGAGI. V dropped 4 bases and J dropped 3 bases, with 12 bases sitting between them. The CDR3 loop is CASSSLSGDTGELFF. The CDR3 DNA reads TGTGCCAGCAGTTCACTATCAGGGGACACCGGGGAGCTGTTTTTT.

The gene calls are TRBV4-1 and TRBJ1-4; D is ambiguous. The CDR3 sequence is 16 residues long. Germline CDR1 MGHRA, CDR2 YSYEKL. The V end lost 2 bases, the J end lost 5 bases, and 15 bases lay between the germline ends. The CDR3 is CASSQSLGGKNEKLFF. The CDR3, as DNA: TGCGCCAGCAGCCAAAGTTTAGGAGGGAAGAATGAAAAACTGTTTTTT.

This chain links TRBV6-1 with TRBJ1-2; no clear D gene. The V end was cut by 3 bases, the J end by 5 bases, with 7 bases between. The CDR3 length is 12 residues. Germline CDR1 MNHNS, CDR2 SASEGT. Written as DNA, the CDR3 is TGTGCCAGCAGTGATACTGCTTATGGCTACACCTTC. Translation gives CASSDTAYGYTF.

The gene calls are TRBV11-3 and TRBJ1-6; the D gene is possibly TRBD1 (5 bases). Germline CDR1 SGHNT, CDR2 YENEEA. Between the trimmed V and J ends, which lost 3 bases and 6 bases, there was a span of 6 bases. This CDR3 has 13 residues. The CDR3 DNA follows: TGTGCCAGCAGCTTGGGGGGTAATTCACCCCTCCACTTT. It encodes CASSLGGNSPLHF.

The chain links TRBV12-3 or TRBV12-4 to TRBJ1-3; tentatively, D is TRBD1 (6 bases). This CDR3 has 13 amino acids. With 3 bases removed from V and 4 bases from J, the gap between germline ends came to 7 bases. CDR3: CASSLGQGNTIYF. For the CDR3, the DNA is TGTGCCAGCAGTTTGGGACAAGGAAACACCATATATTTT.

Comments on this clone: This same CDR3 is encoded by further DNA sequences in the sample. DNA of the CDR3: TGTGCCAGCAGCTGGGGACAGGGAAACTATGGCTACACCTTC. As protein: CASSWGQGNYGYTF. V gene TRBV11-2 combines with J gene TRBJ1-2, with 9 bases fitting TRBD1. Trimming removed 4 bases from V and 2 bases from J; junction bases left unmatched: 2. Per germline, CDR1 SGHAT and CDR2 FQNNGV. The CDR3 loop spans 14 amino acids. Filled out from reference TRBV11-2 and TRBJ1-2, the complete variable domain reads EAGVAQSPRYKIIEKRQSVAFWCNPISGHATLYWYQQILGQGPKLLIQFQNNGVVDDSQLPKDRFSAERLKGVDSTLKIQPAKLEDSAVYLCASSWGQGNYGYTFGSGTRLTVV.

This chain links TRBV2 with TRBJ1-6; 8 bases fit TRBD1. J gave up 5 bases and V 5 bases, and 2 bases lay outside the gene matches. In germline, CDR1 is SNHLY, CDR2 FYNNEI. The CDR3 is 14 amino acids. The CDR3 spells CASSQGADNSPLHF. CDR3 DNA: TGTGCCAGCAGTCAGGGGGCGGATAATTCACCCCTCCACTTT.

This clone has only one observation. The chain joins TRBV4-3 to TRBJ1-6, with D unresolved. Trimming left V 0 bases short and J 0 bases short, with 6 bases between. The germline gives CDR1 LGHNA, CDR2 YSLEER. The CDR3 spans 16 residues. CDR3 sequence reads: CASSQDGSSYNSPLHF. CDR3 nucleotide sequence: TGCGCCAGCAGCCAAGATGGGAGCTCCTATAATTCACCCCTCCACTTT.

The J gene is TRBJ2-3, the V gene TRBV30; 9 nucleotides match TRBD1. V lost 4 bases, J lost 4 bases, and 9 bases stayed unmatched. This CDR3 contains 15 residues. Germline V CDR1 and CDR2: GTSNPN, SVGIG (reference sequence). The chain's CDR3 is CAWTIGTGLADTQYF. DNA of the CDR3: TGTGCCTGGACGATCGGGACAGGGTTGGCAGATACGCAGTATTTT.

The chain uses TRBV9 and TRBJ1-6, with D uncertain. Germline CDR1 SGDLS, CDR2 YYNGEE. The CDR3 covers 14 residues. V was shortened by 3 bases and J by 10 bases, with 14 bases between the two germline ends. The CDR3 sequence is CASSERILGSPLHF. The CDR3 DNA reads TGTGCCAGCAGCGAGAGAATCCTCGGGTCACCCCTCCACTTT.

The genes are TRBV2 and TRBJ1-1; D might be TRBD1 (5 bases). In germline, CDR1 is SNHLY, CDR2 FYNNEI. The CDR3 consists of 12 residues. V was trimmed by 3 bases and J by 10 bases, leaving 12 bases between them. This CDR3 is CASSEDTPAAFF. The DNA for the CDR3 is TGTGCCAGCAGTGAGGACACGCCGGCAGCTTTCTTT.

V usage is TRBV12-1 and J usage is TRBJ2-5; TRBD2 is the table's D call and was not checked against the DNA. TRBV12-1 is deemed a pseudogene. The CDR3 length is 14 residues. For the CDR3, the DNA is TGTGCCACCGCTAGCGGAGGACTGCAAGAGACCCAGTACTTC. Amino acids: CATASGGLQETQYF.